These 3 T cell receptor beta chains share one sample of origin, sequenced in a study of blood T cell repertoires in COVID-19. Using immunoSEQ multiplex PCR, the repertoire was profiled, and TCRdb retains in-frame clones only, with some absent. Among about 87,000 clones listed, approximately 71% were seen once. Sequencing used peripheral blood. These receptors all come from a woman aged 50 to 60 with acute or convalescent COVID-19.

The chain carries TRBV10-3 and TRBJ2-1; 11 positions match TRBD1. The J segment lost 7 bases and the V segment lost 4 bases, leaving 9 bases of the junction unmatched. Germline V gives CDR1 ENHRY, CDR2 SYGVKD. This CDR3 is 16 amino acids long. The CDR3 region has the DNA TGTGCCATCAGTGGGCATGTAGGACAGGGGGCGAATGAGCAGTTCTTC. It yields the protein CAISGHVGQGANEQFF.

This clone turned up a few times. The rearrangement links TRBV16 to TRBJ1-2; D possibly corresponds to TRBD1 (6 bases). Germline values: CDR1 KGHSY, CDR2 FQNENV. The V end lost 5 bases, the J end lost 4 bases, and 14 bases lay between the germline ends. This CDR3 is built from 14 residues. The CDR3 region has the DNA TGTGCCAGCAGCAATAGCCAGGGGTTCTATGGCTACACCTTC. This codes for CASSNSQGFYGYTF.

V is TRBV18 and J is TRBJ1-3, with D tentatively TRBD1 (6 bases). The germline V and J ends were trimmed by 2 bases and 2 bases, with 10 bases remaining between them. The V gene's germline CDR1 is KGHSH and CDR2 LQKENI. This CDR3 contains 15 residues. CDR3 bases: TGTGCCAGCTCACCAGAATCAGGGGCTGGAAACACCATATATTTT. This gives the protein CASSPESGAGNTIYF.